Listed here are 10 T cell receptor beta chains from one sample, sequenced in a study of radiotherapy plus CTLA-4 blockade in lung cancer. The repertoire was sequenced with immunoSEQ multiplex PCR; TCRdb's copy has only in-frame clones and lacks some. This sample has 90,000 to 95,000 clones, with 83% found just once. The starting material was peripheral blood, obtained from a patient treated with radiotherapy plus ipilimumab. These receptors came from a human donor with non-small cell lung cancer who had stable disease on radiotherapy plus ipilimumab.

The CDR3 DNA is TGTGCCAGCAGTTTACAACAGGGGTACACTGAAGCTTTCTTT. Amino acid sequence: CASSLQQGYTEAFF. The rearrangement links TRBV28 to TRBJ1-1, with TRBD1 identical over 7 bases. V shed 2 bases, J shed 3 bases, and the junction held 3 bases outside the gene matches. Germline CDR1 is MDHEN and CDR2 is SYDVKM. The CDR3 is made up of 14 amino acids.

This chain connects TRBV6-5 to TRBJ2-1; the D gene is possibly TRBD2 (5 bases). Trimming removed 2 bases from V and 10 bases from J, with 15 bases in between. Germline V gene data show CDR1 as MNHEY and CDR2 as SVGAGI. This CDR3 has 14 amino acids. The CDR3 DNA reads TGTGCCAGCAGTTACCCGGACTTGCTCGGGGAGCAGTTCTTC. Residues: CASSYPDLLGEQFF.

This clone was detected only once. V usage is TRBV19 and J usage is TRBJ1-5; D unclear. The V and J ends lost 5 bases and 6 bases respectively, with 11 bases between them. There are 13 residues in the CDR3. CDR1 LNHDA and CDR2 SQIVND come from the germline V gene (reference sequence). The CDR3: CASSGTVRQPQHF. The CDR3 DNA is TGTGCCAGTAGTGGAACTGTACGTCAGCCCCAGCATTTT.

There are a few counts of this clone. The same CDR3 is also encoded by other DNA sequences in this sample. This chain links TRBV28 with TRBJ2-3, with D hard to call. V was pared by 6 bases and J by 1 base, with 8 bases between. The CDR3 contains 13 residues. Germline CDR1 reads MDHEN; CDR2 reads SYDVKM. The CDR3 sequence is CASRGPGTDTQYF. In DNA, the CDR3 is TGTGCCAGCAGGGGTCCGGGCACAGATACGCAGTATTTT.

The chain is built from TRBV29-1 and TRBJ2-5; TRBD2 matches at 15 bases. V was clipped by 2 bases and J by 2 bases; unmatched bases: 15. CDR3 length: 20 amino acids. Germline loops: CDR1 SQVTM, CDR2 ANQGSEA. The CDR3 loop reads CSVELFRRTSGRARQETQYF. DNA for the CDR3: TGCAGCGTTGAACTCTTCCGCCGGACTAGCGGGAGGGCCCGTCAAGAGACCCAGTACTTC.

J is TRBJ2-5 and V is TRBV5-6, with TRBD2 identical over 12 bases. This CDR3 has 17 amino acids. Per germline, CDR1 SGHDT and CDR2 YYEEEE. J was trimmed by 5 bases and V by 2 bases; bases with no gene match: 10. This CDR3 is CASSLTASGRAGETQYF. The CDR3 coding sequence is TGTGCCAGCAGCTTAACCGCTAGCGGGAGGGCCGGCGAGACCCAGTACTTC.

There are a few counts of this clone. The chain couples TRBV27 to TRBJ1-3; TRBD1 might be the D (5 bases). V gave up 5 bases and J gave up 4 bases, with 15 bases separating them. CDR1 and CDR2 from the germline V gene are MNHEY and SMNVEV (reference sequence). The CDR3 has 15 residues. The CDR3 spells CASSRREGVGNTIYF. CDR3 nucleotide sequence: TGTGCCAGCAGTCGCCGGGAAGGGGTCGGAAACACCATATATTTT.

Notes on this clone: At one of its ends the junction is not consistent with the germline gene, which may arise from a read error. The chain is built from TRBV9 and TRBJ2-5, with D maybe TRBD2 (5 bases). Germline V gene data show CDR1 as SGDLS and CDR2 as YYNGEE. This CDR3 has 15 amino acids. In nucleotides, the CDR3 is TGTGCCAGCAGTCGGGGTGGAGCGTACCAAGAGACCCAGCACTTC. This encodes CASSRGGAYQETQHF. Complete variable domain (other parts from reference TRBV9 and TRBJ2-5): DSGVTQTPKHLITATGQRVTLRCSPRSGDLSVYWYQQSLDQGLQFLIQYYNGEERAKGNILERFSAQQFPDLHSELNLSSLELGDSALYFCASSRGGAYQETQHFGPGTRLLVL.

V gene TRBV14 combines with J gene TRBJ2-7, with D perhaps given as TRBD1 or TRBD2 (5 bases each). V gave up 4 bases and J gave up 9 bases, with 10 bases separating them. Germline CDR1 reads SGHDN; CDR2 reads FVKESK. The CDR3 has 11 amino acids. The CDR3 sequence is CASSLKGPQYF. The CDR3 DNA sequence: TGTGCCAGCAGCCTTAAGGGACCGCAGTACTTC.

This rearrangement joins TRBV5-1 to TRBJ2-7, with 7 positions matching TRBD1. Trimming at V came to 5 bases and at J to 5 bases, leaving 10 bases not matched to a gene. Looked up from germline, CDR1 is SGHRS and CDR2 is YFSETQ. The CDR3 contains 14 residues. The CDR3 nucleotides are TGCGCCAGCAGTTCACCCGACAGGGTCCACGAGCAGTACTTC. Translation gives CASSSPDRVHEQYF.